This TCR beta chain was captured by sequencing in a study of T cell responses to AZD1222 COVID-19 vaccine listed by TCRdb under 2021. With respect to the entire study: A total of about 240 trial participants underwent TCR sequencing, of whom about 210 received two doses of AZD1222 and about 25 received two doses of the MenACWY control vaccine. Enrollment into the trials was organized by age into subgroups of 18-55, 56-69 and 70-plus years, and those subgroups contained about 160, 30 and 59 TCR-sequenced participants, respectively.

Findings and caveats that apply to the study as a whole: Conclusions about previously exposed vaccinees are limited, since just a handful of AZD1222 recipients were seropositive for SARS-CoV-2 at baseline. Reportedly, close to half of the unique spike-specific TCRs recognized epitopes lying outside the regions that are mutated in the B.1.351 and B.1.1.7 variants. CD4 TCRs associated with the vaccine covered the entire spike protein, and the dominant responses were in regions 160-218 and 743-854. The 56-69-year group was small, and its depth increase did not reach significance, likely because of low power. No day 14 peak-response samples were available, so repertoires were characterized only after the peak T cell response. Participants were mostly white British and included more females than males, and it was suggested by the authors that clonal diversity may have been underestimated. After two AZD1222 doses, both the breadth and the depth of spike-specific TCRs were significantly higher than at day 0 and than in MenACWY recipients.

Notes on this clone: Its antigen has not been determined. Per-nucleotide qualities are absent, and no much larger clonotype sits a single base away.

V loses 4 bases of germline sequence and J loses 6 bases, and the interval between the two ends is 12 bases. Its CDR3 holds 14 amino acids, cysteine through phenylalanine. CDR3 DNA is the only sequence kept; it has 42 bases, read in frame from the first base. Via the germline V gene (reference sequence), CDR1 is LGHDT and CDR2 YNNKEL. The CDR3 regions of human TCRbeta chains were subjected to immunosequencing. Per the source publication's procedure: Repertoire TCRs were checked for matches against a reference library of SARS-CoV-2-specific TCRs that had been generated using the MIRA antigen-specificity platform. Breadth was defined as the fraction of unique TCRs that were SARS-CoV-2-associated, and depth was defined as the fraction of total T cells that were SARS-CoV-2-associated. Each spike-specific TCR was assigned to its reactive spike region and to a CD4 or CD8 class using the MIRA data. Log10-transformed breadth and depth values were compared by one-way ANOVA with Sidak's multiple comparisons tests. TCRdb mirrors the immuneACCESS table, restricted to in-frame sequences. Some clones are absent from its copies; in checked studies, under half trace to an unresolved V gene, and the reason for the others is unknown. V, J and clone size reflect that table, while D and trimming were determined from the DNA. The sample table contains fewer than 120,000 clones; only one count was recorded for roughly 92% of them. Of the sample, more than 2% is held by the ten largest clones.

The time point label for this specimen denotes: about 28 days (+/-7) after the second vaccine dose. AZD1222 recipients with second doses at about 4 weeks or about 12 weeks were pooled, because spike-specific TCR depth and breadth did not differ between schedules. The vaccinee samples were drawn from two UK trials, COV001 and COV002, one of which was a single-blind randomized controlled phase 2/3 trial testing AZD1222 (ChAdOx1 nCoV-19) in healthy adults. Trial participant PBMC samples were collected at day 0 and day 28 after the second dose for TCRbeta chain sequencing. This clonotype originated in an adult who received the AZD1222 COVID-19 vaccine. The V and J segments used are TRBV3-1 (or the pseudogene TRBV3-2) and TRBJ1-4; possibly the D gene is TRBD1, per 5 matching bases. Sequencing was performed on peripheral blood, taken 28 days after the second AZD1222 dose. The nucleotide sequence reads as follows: TGTGCCAGCAGCCTTTGGGGGAGGGATGAAAAACTGTTTTTT. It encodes CASSLWGRDEKLFF.